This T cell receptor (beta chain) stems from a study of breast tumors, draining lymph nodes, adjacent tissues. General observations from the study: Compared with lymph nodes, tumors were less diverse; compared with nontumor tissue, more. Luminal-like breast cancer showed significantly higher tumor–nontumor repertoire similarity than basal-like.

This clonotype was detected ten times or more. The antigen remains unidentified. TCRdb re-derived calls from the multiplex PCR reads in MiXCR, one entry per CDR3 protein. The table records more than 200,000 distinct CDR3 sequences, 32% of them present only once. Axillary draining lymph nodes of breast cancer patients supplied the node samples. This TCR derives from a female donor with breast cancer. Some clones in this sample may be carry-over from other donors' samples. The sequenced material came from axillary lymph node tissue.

The CDR3, as DNA: TGCGCCAGCAGCTTACAGGTAGATGCCAAAAACATTCAGTACTTC. Protein sequence: CASSLQVDAKNIQYF. V and J are TRBV5-1 and TRBJ2-4, with D perhaps matching TRBD1 (5 bases). The CDR3 sequence is 15 residues long. Germline lookup yields CDR1 SGHRS and CDR2 YFSETQ. V was trimmed by 2 bases and J by 1 base, leaving 10 bases between them.